One and the same sample provided the 7 T cell receptor beta chains below, sequenced in a study of blood T cells in healthy people across ages. The use of a sample-barcoded 5' primer and a J-beta primer mix characterized a second PCR of roughly 6 to 11 cycles. TCRdb re-called the 5' RACE reads with MiXCR, one entry per CDR3 protein. The repertoire holds more than 800,000 distinct CDR3 sequences, around 30% seen once, with 17% in the top ten. Material for sequencing was blood. These receptor sequences come from a woman aged 80 or older in good health.

This clonotype turned up a few times. The J gene is TRBJ1-1, the V gene TRBV5-1; possibly TRBD1 for D (5 bases). The CDR3 sequence is 15 residues long. V was trimmed by 0 bases and J by 0 bases, leaving 9 bases between them. Germline V gene lookup returns CDR1 SGHRS and CDR2 YFSETQ. CDR3 coding DNA: TGCGCCAGCAGCTTGGATTGGGACCTGAACACTGAAGCTTTCTTT. It encodes CASSLDWDLNTEAFF. The whole variable domain, remainder taken from reference TRBV5-1 and TRBJ1-1, is KAGVTQTPRYLIKTRGQQVTLSCSPISGHRSVSWYQQTPGQGLQFLFEYFSETQRNKGNFPGRFSGRQFSNSRSEMNVSTLELGDSALYLCASSLDWDLNTEAFFGQGTRLTVV.

The chain joins TRBV3-1 to TRBJ1-6; no reliable D call. Per germline, CDR1 LGHDT and CDR2 YNNKEL (reference sequence). The CDR3 spans 13 residues. Trimming pared 3 bases from V and 8 bases from J, leaving 8 bases between. CDR3 amino acids: CASSQVEDSPLHF. Written as DNA, the CDR3 is TGTGCCAGCAGCCAGGTTGAGGATTCACCCCTCCACTTT. The full variable domain, rest sourced from reference TRBV3-1 and TRBJ1-6, is DTAVSQTPKYLVTQMGNDKSIKCEQNLGHDTMYWYKQDSKKFLKIMFSYNNKELIINETVPNRFSPKSPDKAHLNLHINSLELGDSAVYFCASSQVEDSPLHFGNGTRLTVT.

This sequence joins TRBV14 and TRBJ1-6; weak D call: TRBD1 (6 bases). CDR1 and CDR2 from the germline V gene are SGHDN and FVKESK. Trimming pared 6 bases from V and 8 bases from J, leaving 14 bases between. CDR3 length: 14 residues. CDR3 loop: CASSHRVSDSPLHF. CDR3 bases: TGTGCCAGCAGTCACAGGGTATCGGATTCACCCCTCCACTTT.

This clonotype was seen a handful of times. This chain joins TRBV6-2 or TRBV6-3 and TRBJ2-3; 8 bases map to TRBD2. Germline V gives CDR1 MNHEY, CDR2 SVGEGT. The length of the CDR3 is 16 residues. Trimming took 2 bases from V and 7 from J; bases not matched to a gene: 11. The CDR3 loop is CASSYGARGELNTQYF. DNA of the CDR3: TGTGCCAGCAGTTACGGTGCGCGGGGGGAACTAAATACGCAGTATTTT.

There are many counts of this clonotype. The chain is built from TRBV13 and TRBJ2-6; 9 bases map to TRBD1. The CDR3 runs 19 residues. Germline V CDR1 and CDR2: PRHDT, FYEKMQ (reference sequence). The J segment lost 4 bases and the V segment lost 4 bases, leaving 14 bases of the junction unmatched. The CDR3 sequence: CASSWTRDRASWGANVLTF. CDR3 bases: TGTGCCAGCAGCTGGACCCGGGACAGGGCTAGCTGGGGGGCCAACGTCCTGACTTTC.

This clonotype showed up many times. The rearrangement uses TRBV20-1 and TRBJ2-4; 7 bases align to TRBD1. The CDR3 loop spans 14 amino acids. After removal of 5 bases from V and 8 bases from J, the junction contained 12 bases not matched to a gene. From germline, CDR1 is DFQATT and CDR2 SNEGSKA (reference sequence). CDR3 loop: CSADNGQAFDIQYF. The DNA for the CDR3 is TGCAGTGCTGACAATGGACAGGCCTTTGACATTCAGTACTTC.

This chain connects TRBV5-1 to TRBJ2-2; 8 nucleotides match TRBD2. There are 14 residues in the CDR3. The germline V gene encodes CDR1 SGHRS and CDR2 YFSETQ. V lost 6 bases, J lost 1 base, and 2 bases stayed unmatched. The CDR3 reads CASTSGGNTGELFF. The DNA of the CDR3 is TGCGCCAGCACCAGCGGGGGGAACACCGGGGAGCTGTTTTTT.